Reported below is one TCR beta chain. Its cognate antigen has yet to be identified. Base-call qualities are not available, and no considerably larger clone is one nucleotide away. The V and J ends are trimmed by 7 bases and 11 bases, leaving 18 bases between them. CDR1 and CDR2, per the germline V gene, are MDHEN and SYDVKM. Including the terminal cysteine and phenylalanine, the CDR3 comprises 13 residues. Only CDR3 DNA is held: 39 bases, read in frame from base 1. The entry originates in a study of cytomegalovirus exposure and HLA in healthy donors (dated by TCRdb to the late 2010s). About the investigation overall: In an earlier analysis of 587 of the donors, less than 350 Gb of sequence data and 120 million or so unique TCR beta sequences from 150 million to 200 million T cells were reported. The number of typed donors differed by locus: roughly 620-640 for A, B, C, DRB1 and DQB1; some 500 for DQA1; about 600 for DPA1; and around 450 for DPB1. Of the 398 genotyped donors, approximately 82% fell in the genetic ancestry cluster associated with self-reported Caucasian donors. Besides the first cohort of 666 subjects, a separate validation cohort made up of 90 to 150 different subjects was used. About five DR-DQ haplotypes were treated as single units for association and clustering because of strong linkage in the cohort. Roughly 300 gigabases of sequencing data and tens of millions of unique TCR sequences were included in an early release covering about 700 HLA-typed donors. In a later genetic analysis, genome-wide SNP genotypes for about 55% of the roughly 670 donors were used, and that subset was treated as a discovery cohort. All discovery cohort repertoires had been generated on a single sequencing platform. High-throughput TCR immunosequencing, statistical association of individual TCRs with disease status, and machine learning were combined to predict cytomegalovirus infection status. A later analysis re-examined previously published TCR beta repertoires from more than 600 donors and added high-resolution HLA genotyping to investigate patterns of TCR occurrence. The aim of the study was to test whether cataloging public T cell receptors could identify signatures of past pathogen exposure. The T cell repertoires of about 700 subjects were profiled by immunosequencing and related to cytomegalovirus serostatus. An earlier analysis of fewer than 750 of the donors used high-throughput TCR beta sequencing to judge whether each TCR beta V gene segment behaved as functional or pseudogenic. Rather than using new phenotypic data, the later analysis identified candidate immune exposures from TCR beta sequences and from how often those sequences occurred across donors. Class I and class II HLA loci were covered by the typing at four-digit resolution. Donor age, sex, ethnicity and CMV serostatus were compiled together with the repertoire data. Across about 380 genotyped donors of the cohort, an average of approximately 240,000 unique TCR beta nucleotide sequences per donor were sequenced, and around 20% of those sequences were non-productive.

To prepare the library, the immunoSEQ multiplex PCR assay was applied. For the multiplex PCR, a mixture combining 60 forward primers for TCR Vbeta segments and 13 reverse primers for TCR Jbeta segments was used. Amplification of the CDR3 region of rearranged TCR beta genes was performed with a multiplex PCR assay on genomic DNA. Amplified TCR beta libraries were sequenced as 87-base-pair reads on the Illumina HiSeq System. In the paper's pipeline: In a later analysis, 77 million or so unique TCR beta chains were counted across the roughly 670 repertoires, and approximately 11 million of these chains were shared by at least two donors. To remove PCR and sequencing errors, raw reads were error-corrected and collapsed into unique sequences using a nearest-neighbor algorithm that merged closely related sequences. To assign V, D and J gene segments, CDR3 sequences were aligned to IMGT reference sequences. For a sequence to be retained, a match of at least six nucleotides was required to both a V gene segment and a J gene segment. A rearrangement was called productive if the CDR3 had no stop codons and remained in frame with V and J, and every other rearrangement was called non-productive. Following IMGT convention, CDR3 was defined as the stretch from the second conserved V-encoded cysteine up to the conserved J-encoded phenylalanine. The earlier analysis of fewer than 700 of the donors excluded sequences that lacked an unambiguous match to a single V gene segment. An earlier analysis of a few hundred of the donors called V segments functional above 56.7% productive rearrangements and segregating when the between-donor standard deviation exceeded 5%. A statistical classification framework was developed to diagnose cytomegalovirus status using the catalog of TCR beta chain sequences. In a later analysis, TCR nucleotide sequences were compared against IMGT/GENE-DB human TR gene sequences so that V and J genes could be assigned. A later analysis assigned CDR3 sequences and most-parsimonious VDJ recombination scenarios with the TCRdist pipeline. In a later analysis, every TCR beta chain was defined by the combination of its CDR3 amino acid sequence and its V-gene family, and reads without a unique V-gene family were dropped. As a way to deal with suspected cross-contamination and a sequencing artifact, a later analysis dropped nearly 600 nucleotide sequences that were highly shared and had low generation probability. In a later analysis, a clonal expansion index was calculated for each public chain from normalized within-repertoire ranks of inferred template counts. In a later analysis, generation probabilities were computed with a VDJ recombination model fitted to out-of-frame rearrangements, and the resulting probabilities were checked against IGoR. A later analysis scored TCR-TCR, TCR-HLA and TCR-CMV co-occurrence with hypergeometric tests, applying a repertoire-size bias correction to TCR pairs. A later analysis estimated false discovery rates by permuting HLA or CMV assignments 20 times. In a later analysis, co-occurring TCRs were grouped using DBSCAN, with TCRdist sequence similarity added in when clustering inside HLA-allele-positive subsets. For co-occurrence clustering, repertoires with fewer than 30,000 or more than 120,000 public chains were excluded, along with roughly 5 repertoires with anomalous nucleotide sharing. The source is immuneACCESS, and TCRdb retained only in-frame sequences with V and J called. Part of the clones is not carried over; for the studies checked, unresolved V genes explain less than half of this, and the remainder is unexplained. V, J and clone size are those of that table, while D and trimming were read from the DNA. The sample records roughly 120,000 clones, roughly 80% of which are singletons. The ten largest clones add up to roughly 30% of the sample.

General conclusions and limits of the study: In vitro tests confirmed that a few of the cytomegalovirus-associated TCR beta chains recognize cytomegalovirus antigens. The cohort was sequenced for TCR beta chains only, and without alpha or paired-chain data the features that could be detected were limited. Cytomegalovirus status was reported to be diagnosed by the classifier with high specificity and sensitivity in both the original and validation cohorts. Most CMV-associated TCR beta chains appeared to be HLA-restricted in a later analysis, and the HLA associations seemed to be driven largely by CMV exposure. The authors suggested that the approach could potentially be generalized to other disease states and immunological phenotypes. A later analysis found that TCR association rates varied across HLA loci, with DRB1 alleles showing the most associated TCRs and HLA-C alleles the fewest. The presence/absence analyses assumed that sequencing depth was roughly uniform across donors, and that assumption may not be true. According to a later analysis, parvovirus B19, influenza, CMV and Epstein-Barr virus appeared linked to several top co-occurrence clusters. Immune exposure information for the cohort was limited to CMV serostatus. A later genetic analysis reported fewer N-insertions in productive TCRs among donors in an Asian-associated ancestry cluster than the roughly 690-donor mean. A group of highly shared sequence variants was considered likely to be a technical artifact of the sequencing pipeline. The study listed 150 to 200 TCR beta chains as associated with cytomegalovirus. Linkage disequilibrium might explain the correlated functional status among segregating V segments, but an unknown experimental factor could not be excluded. While some public TCRs were present in many individuals, most TCR sequences turned up only very rarely across donors. Compared with equally common non-associated chains, HLA-associated TCR beta chains in a later analysis were more clonally expanded and had lower generation probabilities. Some IMGT-functional V segments, including TRBV6-2 and TRBV6-3, could not be told apart with the 87-base-pair reads, so those segments were excluded. Because HLA typing was unavailable for some donors at each locus, only the typed subset was used in association tests. In a later analysis, over 15,000 TCR beta sequences were associated with specific HLA alleles at a false discovery rate of 0.05. A further reported finding was that TCR beta sequences accurately predicted the HLA-A and HLA-B alleles for most subjects in the first cohort. When HLA alleles, especially DR and DQ, strongly co-occurred, attributing TCR associations to individual alleles was difficult. The earlier analysis of approximately 540 of the donors excluded 15 to 20 rarely observed V segments, including chromosome 9 orphons, because counts were too low. A later genetic analysis associated a missense DCLRE1C variant with V-gene and J-gene trimming of TCR beta chains, and an independent cohort replicated the association. An earlier analysis of some 590 of the donors showed that most TCR beta V segments appeared in productive rearrangements either about 87% or about 30% of the time, which broadly matched IMGT annotations.

In total, roughly 670 healthy bone marrow donors made up the cohort. At the time of sampling, all cohort members were nominally healthy, though unrecorded immune exposures were likely present. The donor was CMV seropositive and belonged to the group of a few hundred seropositive cohort members. Each donor provided a peripheral blood sample, and peripheral blood mononuclear cells were used for TCR beta sequencing. Genomic DNA was extracted from the blood cell samples with the Qiagen DNeasy Blood Extraction Kit. Specimen: PBMCs. The TCR comes from a man aged 55 to 70 in good health and CMV-seropositive. In this chain, TRBV28 is recombined with TRBJ1-5; the D gene is possibly TRBD1, with 5 bases matching. The DNA reads as follows: TGTGCCAGCATGGCAGGGCGACCACTCACCCAGCATTTT. This translates into CASMAGRPLTQHF.